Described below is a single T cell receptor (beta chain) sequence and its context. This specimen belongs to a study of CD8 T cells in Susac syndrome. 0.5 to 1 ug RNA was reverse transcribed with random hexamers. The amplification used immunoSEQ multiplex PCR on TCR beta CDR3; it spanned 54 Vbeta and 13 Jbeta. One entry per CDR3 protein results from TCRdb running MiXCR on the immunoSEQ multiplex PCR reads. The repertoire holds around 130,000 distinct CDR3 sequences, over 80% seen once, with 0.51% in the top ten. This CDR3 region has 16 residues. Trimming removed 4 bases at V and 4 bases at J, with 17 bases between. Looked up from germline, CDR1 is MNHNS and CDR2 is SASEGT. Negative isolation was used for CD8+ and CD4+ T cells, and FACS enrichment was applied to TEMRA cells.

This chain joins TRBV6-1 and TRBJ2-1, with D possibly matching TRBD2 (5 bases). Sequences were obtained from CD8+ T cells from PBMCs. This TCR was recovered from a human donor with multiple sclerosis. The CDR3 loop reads CASSAQSGLFYNEQFF. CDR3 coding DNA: TGTGCCAGCAGTGCCCAAAGCGGACTTTTTTACAATGAGCAGTTCTTC.